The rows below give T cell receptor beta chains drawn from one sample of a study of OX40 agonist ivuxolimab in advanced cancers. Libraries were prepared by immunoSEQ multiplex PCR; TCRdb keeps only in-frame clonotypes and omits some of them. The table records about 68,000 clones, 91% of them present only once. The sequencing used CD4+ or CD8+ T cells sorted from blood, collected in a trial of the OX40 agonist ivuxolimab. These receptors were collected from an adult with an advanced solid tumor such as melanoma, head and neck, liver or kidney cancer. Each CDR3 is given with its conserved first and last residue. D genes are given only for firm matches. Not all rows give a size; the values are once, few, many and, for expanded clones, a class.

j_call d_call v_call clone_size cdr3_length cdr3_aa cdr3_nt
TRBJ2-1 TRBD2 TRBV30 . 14 CAWRKREGLGEQFF TGTGCCTGGAGGAAACGGGAGGGCCTCGGTGAGCAGTTCTTC
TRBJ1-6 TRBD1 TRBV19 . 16 CASSTPTGGIGSPLHF TGTGCCAGTAGTACCCCGACAGGGGGCATCGGTTCACCCCTCCACTTT
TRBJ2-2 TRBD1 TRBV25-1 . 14 CASSEDRVTGELFF TGTGCCAGCAGTGAAGACAGGGTCACCGGGGAGCTGTTTTTT
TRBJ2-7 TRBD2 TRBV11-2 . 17 CASSTGTSGFSSYEQYF TGTGCCAGCAGCACCGGGACTAGCGGATTCTCCTCCTACGAGCAGTACTTC
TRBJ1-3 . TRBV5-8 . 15 CASSLSLWPRNTIYF TGTGCCAGCAGCTTGAGCCTCTGGCCTCGAAACACCATATATTTT
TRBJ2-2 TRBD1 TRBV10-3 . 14 CAIRTGDNTGELFF TGTGCCATCAGAACAGGGGATAACACCGGGGAGCTGTTTTTT
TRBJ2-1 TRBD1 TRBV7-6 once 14 CASSSWDSRNEQFF TGTGCCAGCAGCTCGTGGGACAGTCGCAATGAGCAGTTCTTC
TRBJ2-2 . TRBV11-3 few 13 CASSFRDPGELFF TGTGCCAGCAGCTTCAGGGATCCCGGGGAGCTGTTTTTT
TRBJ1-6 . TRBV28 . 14 CASSLLLPSSPLHF TGTGCCAGCAGTTTACTTCTGCCTAGTTCACCCCTCCACTTT
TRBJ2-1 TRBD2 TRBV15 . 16 CATSRGSGSIHNEQFF TGTGCCACCAGCAGGGGTAGCGGGAGTATCCACAATGAGCAGTTCTTC
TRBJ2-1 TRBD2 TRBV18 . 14 CASSPQGLVNEQFF TGTGCCAGCTCACCACAGGGACTAGTCAATGAGCAGTTCTTC
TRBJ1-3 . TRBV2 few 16 CASRPLIGRAGNTIYF TGTGCCAGCAGGCCCCTTATTGGTAGAGCTGGAAACACCATATATTTT
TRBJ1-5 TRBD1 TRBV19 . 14 CATHRGLKNQPQHF TGTGCCACCCACAGGGGGCTTAAAAATCAGCCCCAGCATTTT
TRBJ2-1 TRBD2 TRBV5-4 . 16 CASSWGGEREFHEQFF TGTGCCAGCAGCTGGGGCGGGGAGCGGGAGTTCCATGAGCAGTTCTTC
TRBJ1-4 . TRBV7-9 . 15 CASSFRQNTDEKLFF TGTGCCAGCAGCTTCCGACAGAACACGGATGAAAAACTGTTTTTT
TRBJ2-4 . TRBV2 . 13 CASTARDKNIQYF TGTGCCAGCACGGCACGGGACAAAAACATTCAGTACTTC
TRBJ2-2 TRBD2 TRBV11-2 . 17 CASSSQLAPPNTGELFF TGTGCCAGCAGCTCACAACTAGCGCCCCCGAACACCGGGGAGCTGTTTTTT
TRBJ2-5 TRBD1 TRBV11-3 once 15 CASSLGRTGDETQYF TGTGCCAGCAGCTTAGGACGGACAGGGGATGAGACCCAGTACTTC
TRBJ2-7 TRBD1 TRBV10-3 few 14 CAISENRGSYEQYF TGTGCCATCAGTGAGAACAGGGGCTCCTACGAGCAGTACTTC
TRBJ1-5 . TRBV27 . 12 CASSFPNQPQHF TGTGCCAGCAGTTTTCCCAATCAGCCCCAGCATTTT
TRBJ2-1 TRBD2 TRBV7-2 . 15 CASSPGTSGTNEQFF TGTGCCAGCAGCCCAGGGACTAGCGGGACCAATGAGCAGTTCTTC
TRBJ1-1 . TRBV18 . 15 CASSPLTGLNTEAFF TGTGCCAGCTCACCACTAACAGGTTTGAACACTGAAGCTTTCTTT
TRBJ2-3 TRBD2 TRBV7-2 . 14 CASSLGLAGDTQYF TGTGCCAGCAGCTTAGGACTAGCGGGTGATACGCAGTATTTT
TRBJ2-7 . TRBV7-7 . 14 CASSLNDRIYEQYF TGTGCTAGCAGCTTGAACGACAGGATCTACGAGCAGTACTTC
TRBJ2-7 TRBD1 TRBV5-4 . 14 CASSFGTVTYEQYF TGTGCCAGCAGCTTTGGGACAGTCACCTACGAGCAGTACTTC
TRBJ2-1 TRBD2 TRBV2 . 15 CASSAGSGNWNEQFF TGTGCCAGCAGTGCGGGCAGCGGGAATTGGAATGAGCAGTTCTTC
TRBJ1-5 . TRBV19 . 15 CASIPGGLSNQPQHF TGTGCCAGTATCCCGGGGGGGCTAAGCAATCAGCCCCAGCATTTT